The 2 T cell receptor beta chains in this list originate from one sample, sequenced in a study of cytomegalovirus exposure and HLA in healthy donors. 60 Vbeta and 13 Jbeta primers were used in PCR. Only in-frame clones appear in the TCRdb table, and some are missing; sequencing was by immunoSEQ multiplex PCR. The sample has around 140,000 clones, 70% to 85% seen once; the top ten hold 9% to 10%. The sequenced sample was PBMCs. The receptors shown here come from a woman aged 55-70 years in good health and CMV-seropositive.

The chain carries TRBV4-1 and TRBJ1-4; TRBD1 might be the D (5 bases). V lost 4 bases to trimming and J lost 3 bases, with 15 bases between them. CDR3 length equals 16 residues. Germline assignment: CDR1 MGHRA and CDR2 YSYEKL. CDR3 DNA sequence: TGCGCCAGCAGCCCTCAGGTGACAGCACCTAATGAAAAACTGTTTTTT. Translated, it gives CASSPQVTAPNEKLFF.

The chain has TRBV5-6 and TRBJ2-7; 11 nucleotides align to TRBD1. Trimming at V came to 6 bases and at J to 5 bases, leaving 7 bases not matched to a gene. The CDR3 length is 14 residues. The germline CDR1 and CDR2 sequences are SGHDT and YYEEEE. Written as DNA, the CDR3 is TGTGCCAGCAAAGCGTGGACAGGGGGCAACGAGCAGTACTTC. The encoded protein is CASKAWTGGNEQYF.